A single sample is the source of the 27 T cell receptor beta chains below, sequenced in a study of response to subunit inactivated influenza vaccine. TCRdb passed the RT-PCR reads through MiXCR, listing each CDR3 protein once. The table records 450,000 to 600,000 distinct CDR3 sequences, 16% of them present only once. The specimen was CD4+ T cells sorted from PBMCs, collected roughly 24 months after vaccination. The source is a man aged 50-75 years who received an inactivated influenza vaccine.

This clonotype has just a few counts. As DNA, the CDR3 is TGCAGTGCTAGGCAACTAGCGGGAGGTTACAATGAGCAGTTCTTC. This gives the protein CSARQLAGGYNEQFF. The V gene is TRBV20-1, the J gene TRBJ2-1; the match to TRBD2 covers 12 bases. J gave up 4 bases and V 3 bases, and 4 bases lay outside the gene matches. This CDR3 comprises 15 residues. The germline CDR1 and CDR2 sequences are DFQATT and SNEGSKA (reference sequence).

A few counts support this clonotype. As DNA, the CDR3 is TGCGCCAGCAGCTTGCGACAAGAGAAAGAGACCCAGTACTTC. It translates to CASSLRQEKETQYF. This chain joins TRBV5-1 and TRBJ2-5; D not resolved. The V end lost 1 base, the J end lost 3 bases, and 10 bases lay between the germline ends. CDR1 is SGHRS, CDR2 YFSETQ, per germline. The CDR3 covers 14 residues.

The chain recombines TRBV2 with TRBJ2-1; 10 bases match TRBD1. Trimming removed 4 bases from V and 9 bases from J; junction bases left unmatched: 9. Germline CDR1 SNHLY, CDR2 FYNNEI. This CDR3 is 15 amino acids long. This CDR3 reads CASSAGQGINSEQFF. DNA for the CDR3: TGTGCCAGCAGTGCGGGACAGGGGATCAACAGTGAGCAGTTCTTC.

This clonotype was counted at least ten times. This chain connects TRBV7-9 to TRBJ2-2; no clear D. The V and J ends lost 5 bases and 2 bases respectively, with 6 bases between them. The CDR3 sequence is 13 residues long. The germline V gene encodes CDR1 SEHNR and CDR2 FQNEAQ (reference sequence). CDR3 coding DNA: TGTGCCAGCAGCCCCAGTAACACCGGGGAGCTGTTTTTT. As protein: CASSPSNTGELFF.

This chain links TRBV28 with TRBJ2-3; D remains ambiguous. The germline CDR1 and CDR2 sequences are MDHEN and SYDVKM. The CDR3 is 16 amino acids. V was cut by 5 bases and J by 1 base, with 16 bases left in between. CDR3 sequence (DNA): TGTGCCAGCAGTCCACTCGAGGTAGTGGGCACAGATACGCAGTATTTT. Amino acid sequence: CASSPLEVVGTDTQYF.

This clonotype occurred a few times. This chain joins TRBV18 and TRBJ2-3; D gene unclear. Germline values: CDR1 KGHSH, CDR2 LQKENI. This CDR3 contains 12 residues. V was pared by 3 bases and J by 5 bases, with 6 bases between. For the CDR3, the DNA is TGTGCCAGCTCACCTAACCAAGATACGCAGTATTTT. This sequence encodes CASSPNQDTQYF.

V is TRBV7-9 and J is TRBJ1-1; D gene uncertain. The V and J ends lost 2 bases and 6 bases respectively, with 16 bases between them. The CDR3 extends over 15 amino acids. Germline values: CDR1 SEHNR, CDR2 FQNEAQ (reference sequence). CDR3 region: CASSLNEGGIAEAFF. CDR3 DNA sequence: TGTGCCAGCAGCTTAAACGAAGGCGGAATCGCTGAAGCTTTCTTT.

This clonotype was observed a few times. The DNA for the CDR3 is TGCAGTGCTAGAGAGGCGGCTCCTCTGCAGTTCTTC. Protein sequence: CSAREAAPLQFF. The chain couples TRBV20-1 to TRBJ2-1; D gene ambiguous. The germline V gene encodes CDR1 DFQATT and CDR2 SNEGSKA (reference sequence). This CDR3 comprises 12 residues. V was clipped by 0 bases and J by 12 bases, with 12 bases between them.

The CDR3 here is CSVAGAGQPQHF. CDR3 coding DNA: TGCAGCGTGGCCGGGGCGGGACAGCCCCAGCATTTT. The genes are TRBV29-1 and TRBJ1-5; possibly TRBD1 for D (5 bases). V lost 6 bases and J lost 7, with 13 bases in between. The CDR3 is made up of 12 amino acids. The germline V gene encodes CDR1 SQVTM and CDR2 ANQGSEA.

The gene calls are TRBV12-3 or TRBV12-4 and TRBJ2-1, with D unresolved. The germline V and J ends were trimmed by 3 bases and 5 bases, with 8 bases remaining between them. The CDR3 spans 13 residues. DNA for the CDR3: TGTGCCAGCAGTTTTGCAGCAAACAATGAGCAGTTCTTC. The encoded protein is CASSFAANNEQFF.

This clonotype has a handful of counts. This rearrangement joins TRBV28 to TRBJ2-7, with 8 bases fitting TRBD1. The V gene's germline CDR1 is MDHEN and CDR2 SYDVKM. The CDR3 contains 14 residues. Germline trimming cut 3 bases from V and 7 bases from J; bases unmatched to any gene: 8. CDR3 region: CASSLDRAMREQYF. The CDR3 DNA reads TGTGCCAGCAGTTTGGACAGGGCGATGAGAGAGCAGTACTTC.

The chain has TRBV2 and TRBJ2-3; 13 bases map to TRBD2. In germline, CDR1 is SNHLY, CDR2 FYNNEI. CDR3 length: 15 residues. Losses at the gene ends were 6 bases for V and 5 bases for J; bases not matched to a gene: 5. CDR3: CASSLLAGGQDTQYF. The CDR3 nucleotides are TGTGCCAGCAGCCTACTAGCGGGGGGGCAAGATACGCAGTATTTT.

This clonotype has more than one count but fewer than ten. The chain uses TRBV7-2 and TRBJ1-5; D not certain. The germline V gene encodes CDR1 SGHTA and CDR2 FQGNSA. CDR3 size: 15 residues. The ends were cut back, 0 bases at V and 4 bases at J, with 10 bases in the middle. CDR3 amino acids: CASSLARGSNQPQHF. CDR3 nucleotides: TGTGCCAGCAGCTTAGCGCGGGGAAGTAATCAGCCCCAGCATTTT.

V is TRBV3-1 and J is TRBJ1-2; D remains ambiguous. The CDR3 sequence is 15 residues long. Per the germline V gene, CDR1 is LGHDT and CDR2 is YNNKEL (reference sequence). With 2 bases removed from V and 3 bases from J, the gap between germline ends came to 13 bases. CDR3 DNA: TGTGCCAGCAGCCAACTACCGCGGATGGACTATGGCTACACCTTC. Protein sequence: CASSQLPRMDYGYTF.

J is TRBJ1-4 and V is TRBV5-1; D is unresolved. There are 16 residues in the CDR3. Germline CDR1 reads SGHRS; CDR2 reads YFSETQ. Trimming removed 0 bases at V and 2 bases at J, with 11 bases between. The chain's CDR3 is CASSLGVTGTNEKLFF. Here the CDR3 DNA reads TGCGCCAGCAGCTTGGGTGTAACGGGGACTAATGAAAAACTGTTTTTT.

V gene TRBV20-1 combines with J gene TRBJ2-5; D gene ambiguous. Germline CDR1 is DFQATT and CDR2 is SNEGSKA (reference sequence). Trimming removed 6 bases at V and 1 base at J, with 12 bases between. This CDR3 is built from 13 residues. Here the CDR3 DNA reads TGCAGTGCCCCAAGGGATTTCCAAGAGACCCAGTACTTC. This translates into CSAPRDFQETQYF.

This clonotype came up a few times. This sequence joins TRBV6-1 and TRBJ2-1; D possibly corresponds to TRBD2 (6 bases). The germline V gene has CDR1 MNHNS and CDR2 SASEGT. Between the trimmed V and J ends, which lost 6 bases and 5 bases, there was a span of 17 bases. The CDR3 covers 15 residues. CDR3 in amino acids: CASSSIGLTNNEQFF. For the CDR3, the DNA is TGTGCCAGCAGCTCCATTGGACTAACCAACAATGAGCAGTTCTTC.

This clonotype was found a few times. The genes are TRBV6-1 and TRBJ2-3, with 8 positions matching TRBD1. The CDR3 runs 15 residues. Germline assignment: CDR1 MNHNS and CDR2 SASEGT. V lost 1 base and J lost 6; bases outside the gene matches: 6. CDR3 in DNA: TGTGCCAGCAGTGAAGGGACAGGGTTTTTCGATACGCAGTATTTT. Translation: CASSEGTGFFDTQYF.

This chain joins TRBV7-2 and TRBJ2-7; D gene unclear. The germline V gene encodes CDR1 SGHTA and CDR2 FQGNSA. V was trimmed by 3 bases and J by 1 base, leaving 7 bases between them. The CDR3 spans 13 residues. Written as DNA, the CDR3 is TGTGCCAGCAGCTTGTCCATGTCCTACGAGCAGTACTTC. Protein sequence: CASSLSMSYEQYF.

The table lists this clonotype with a few counts. This chain links TRBV3-1 with TRBJ2-5, with D perhaps TRBD1 (6 bases). The CDR3 spans 15 residues. Germline values: CDR1 LGHDT, CDR2 YNNKEL (reference sequence). V was cut by 4 bases and J by 2 bases, with 14 bases left in between. In nucleotides, the CDR3 is TGTGCCAGCAGCCGCCAACCGGGACAACAAGAGACCCAGTACTTC. This translates into CASSRQPGQQETQYF.

The rearrangement uses TRBV20-1 and TRBJ2-7; weak D call: TRBD1 (7 bases). This CDR3 is 10 amino acids long. V shed 6 bases and J shed 7 bases, with 10 bases lying between them. Germline CDR1 DFQATT, CDR2 SNEGSKA (reference sequence). The CDR3 sequence is CSASGGEQYF. The CDR3 bases are TGCAGTGCGTCAGGGGGGGAGCAGTACTTC.

This clonotype was found a few times. The rearrangement joins TRBV20-1 to TRBJ2-1; TRBD2 matches 9 bases. This CDR3 is built from 15 residues. CDR1 is DFQATT, CDR2 SNEGSKA, per germline (reference sequence). Trimming at V came to 6 bases and at J to 4 bases, leaving 10 bases not matched to a gene. CDR3 sequence: CSASGLAGPYNEQFF. Written as DNA, the CDR3 is TGCAGTGCCAGTGGCCTAGCGGGGCCGTACAATGAGCAGTTCTTC.

A few counts support this clonotype. This sequence joins TRBV28 and TRBJ2-1, with 11 bases lining up with TRBD1. The CDR3 is 16 amino acids. Germline V gene lookup returns CDR1 MDHEN and CDR2 SYDVKM. Trimming at V came to 2 bases and at J to 8 bases, leaving 8 bases not matched to a gene. CDR3 DNA: TGTGCCAGCAGTTTAGGACAGGGGGCGTTGGAGGATGAGCAGTTCTTC. As protein: CASSLGQGALEDEQFF.

A few counts support this clonotype. The rearrangement joins TRBV5-6 to TRBJ2-5; D may be TRBD2 (6 bases). The V gene's germline CDR1 is SGHDT and CDR2 YYEEEE. The CDR3 totals 13 residues. Trimming stripped 4 bases from V and 4 bases from J, with 11 bases between. The CDR3 DNA reads TGTGCCAGCAGCCGCCGGAGGGGAGAGACCCAGTACTTC. It is translated as CASSRRRGETQYF.

This clonotype has a count of ten or more. V usage is TRBV7-8 and J usage is TRBJ2-3; D may match TRBD1 or TRBD2 (5 bases each). The germline V gene has CDR1 SGHVS and CDR2 FQNEAQ. The ends were cut back, 5 bases at V and 2 bases at J, with 20 bases in the middle. The CDR3 loop spans 17 amino acids. The CDR3 DNA follows: TGTGCCAGCAGCCCCCCCCGGGACGGACGAAACACAGATACGCAGTATTTT. This encodes CASSPPRDGRNTDTQYF.

The rearrangement uses TRBV20-1 and TRBJ1-5; D call uncertain. CDR3 length: 15 amino acids. Germline V CDR1 and CDR2: DFQATT, SNEGSKA (reference sequence). The V end was cut by 5 bases, the J end by 2 bases, with 16 bases between. In DNA form, the CDR3 reads TGCAGTGCTCCACGACTGCCAGGAGGCAATCAGCCCCAGCATTTT. Translating it yields CSAPRLPGGNQPQHF.

This clonotype was detected a few times. This chain links TRBV20-1 with TRBJ2-7; 7 bases map to TRBD1. The CDR3 runs 15 residues. Trimming took 0 bases from V and 2 from J; bases not matched to a gene: 7. Germline V lookup: CDR1 DFQATT, CDR2 SNEGSKA (reference sequence). The CDR3 region is CSARDTGTAPYEQYF. DNA for the CDR3: TGCAGTGCTAGAGATACCGGGACAGCGCCCTACGAGCAGTACTTC.